Listed below are T cell receptor beta chains from one sample, sequenced in a study of T cells after yellow fever vaccination. MiXCR was run by TCRdb on the 5' RACE reads, yielding one entry per CDR3 protein. The table has nearly 550,000 distinct CDR3 sequences, about a fifth seen once; the top ten hold 14%. Here the sequenced sample was PBMCs, taken 15 days after the yellow fever booster vaccination. These receptors were obtained from a young man who received the YFV17D yellow fever vaccine. CDR3s include the opening cysteine and the closing phenylalanine or tryptophan. D genes are given only for firm matches. The size of a clone is reported for some rows only, either as once, few or many, or as a class for expanded clones.

16	-	TRBJ1-5	TRBV4-3	few	CASSQGGAQGAQPQHF	TGCGCCAGCAGCCAAGGTGGAGCACAGGGCGCTCAGCCCCAGCATTTT
14	-	TRBJ2-7	TRBV11-2	-	CASSSPTSPGRVDF	TGTGCCAGCAGCAGCCCAACCTCACCGGGACGAGTGGACTTC
15	-	TRBJ1-1	TRBV7-2	many	CASSLVGRVNTEAFF	TGTGCCAGCAGCTTAGTAGGGAGGGTGAACACTGAAGCTTTCTTT
15	-	TRBJ2-5	TRBV3-1	few	CASSPSHTLQETQYF	TGTGCCAGCAGCCCGAGCCACACGTTACAAGAGACCCAGTACTTC
18	-	TRBJ2-7	TRBV25-1	-	CASSPLGREEGPLYEQYF	TGTGCCAGCAGTCCCCTCGGACGAGAAGAAGGTCCCCTCTACGAGCAGTACTTC
13	-	TRBJ2-5	TRBV20-1	few	CSAPMPGPETQYF	TGCAGTGCTCCGATGCCGGGACCAGAGACCCAGTACTTC
13	-	TRBJ2-3	TRBV5-1	-	CASSPPDYDPQYF	TGCGCCAGCAGCCCGCCGGACTATGATCCGCAGTATTTT
12	-	TRBJ2-7	TRBV6-6	many	CASADGSYEQYF	TGTGCCAGCGCCGACGGTTCCTACGAGCAGTACTTC
17	TRBD1	TRBJ1-2	TRBV7-9	-	CASSLGTGVPKYYGYTF	TGTGCCAGCAGCTTAGGAACAGGGGTTCCCAAATACTATGGCTACACCTTC
16	TRBD2	TRBJ2-5	TRBV4-3	-	CASSQDGTSGGETQYF	TGCGCCAGCAGCCAAGATGGTACTAGCGGGGGAGAGACCCAGTACTTC
12	-	TRBJ2-7	TRBV29-1	few	CSVRQYPYEQYF	TGCAGCGTTAGACAGTACCCCTACGAGCAGTACTTC
12	-	TRBJ1-1	TRBV30	-	CAWVGMNTEAFF	TGTGCCTGGGTGGGGATGAACACTGAAGCTTTCTTT
15	TRBD2	TRBJ2-1	TRBV30	few	CAWETSAERYNEQFF	TGTGCCTGGGAAACTAGCGCCGAGAGGTACAATGAGCAGTTCTTC
14	TRBD1	TRBJ2-7	TRBV5-1	many	CASSLARGSYEQYF	TGCGCCAGCAGCTTGGCCAGGGGGTCCTACGAGCAGTACTTC
14	TRBD1	TRBJ1-5	TRBV10-3	many	CASGTADSNQPQHF	TGTGCCAGCGGGACAGCCGATAGCAATCAGCCCCAGCATTTT
14	-	TRBJ2-3	TRBV5-1	few	CASSHDVYTDTQYF	TGCGCCAGCAGCCATGACGTTTACACAGATACGCAGTATTTT
14	-	TRBJ2-5	TRBV18	once	CASSRPQGRETQYF	TGTGCCAGCTCACGCCCACAGGGAAGAGAGACCCAGTACTTC
15	-	TRBJ2-7	TRBV2	-	CASQPDSGRGFEQYF	TGTGCCTCACAGCCGGATAGCGGCAGAGGGTTCGAGCAGTACTTC
16	TRBD2	TRBJ2-3	TRBV2	-	CASRRTSGTSTDTQYF	TGTGCCAGCAGGAGGACTAGCGGAACTAGCACAGATACGCAGTATTTT
14	TRBD1	TRBJ2-3	TRBV27	-	CASRHQGVGDTQYF	TGTGCCAGCAGGCACCAGGGGGTTGGAGATACGCAGTATTTT
11	-	TRBJ1-1	TRBV24-1	few	CATSDLGEAFF	TGTGCCACCAGTGATTTGGGTGAAGCTTTCTTT
14	-	TRBJ2-1	TRBV24-1	few	CATASREGLGLQFF	TGTGCCACCGCATCCCGAGAAGGGTTGGGCCTTCAGTTCTTC